These 22 T cell receptor beta chains came from one sample sequenced in a study of Graves' ophthalmopathy and Graves' hyperthyroidism (dated by TCRdb to between 2017 and 2018). Sequenced using an Illumina HiSeq 2000. For repertoire sequencing, TCR beta CDR3 regions were amplified from RNA transcripts. The first round was an RT-PCR using HTBI primers with the Qiagen OneStep RT-PCR kit, and this first round was followed by a second-round multiplex PCR, then size selection and purification. TCRdb ran its own pipeline on the public reads, namely fastp trimming at Q25 and MiXCR clone calling, and kept in-frame beta chains. All rows with the same CDR3 protein become a single entry with the most common DNA and genes. In all, the sample holds 300,000 to 450,000 distinct CDR3 sequences, and 17% of those were seen once. The ten largest clones take up roughly 2.3% of the sample. Source material: peripheral blood. The origin of the receptors is an adult woman with stable Graves' hyperthyroidism.

The sample holds many counts of this clonotype. The chain is built from TRBV28 and TRBJ1-1; D remains unclear. The CDR3 totals 15 residues. CDR1 MDHEN and CDR2 SYDVKM come from the germline V gene. V lost 5 bases and J 0 bases, leaving 13 bases between the germline ends. The CDR3: CASSTAPFVNTEAFF. The CDR3 region has the DNA TGTGCCAGCAGTACTGCCCCATTCGTGAACACTGAAGCTTTCTTT.

This clonotype was recorded many times. The gene calls are TRBV2 and TRBJ1-1; TRBD1 matches at 7 bases. CDR1 is SNHLY and CDR2 is FYNNEI in the germline V gene. Trimming cost V 4 bases and J 1 base; bases outside gene matches: 6. CDR3 length: 15 amino acids. DNA of the CDR3: TGTGCCAGCAGTGCCCTTGGACAGGAGAACACTGAAGCTTTCTTT. This encodes CASSALGQENTEAFF. The full variable domain, in which reference TRBV2 and TRBJ1-1 provide the parts outside the CDR3, is EPEVTQTPSHQVTQMGQEVILRCVPISNHLYFYWYRQILGQKVEFLVSFYNNEISEKSEIFDDQFSVERPDGSNFTLKIRSTKLEDSAMYFCASSALGQENTEAFFGQGTRLTVV.

The table lists this clonotype with many counts. The rearrangement links TRBV27 to TRBJ2-2, with D possibly matching TRBD2 (6 bases). V lost 5 bases and J lost 10, with 17 bases in between. From germline, CDR1 is MNHEY and CDR2 SMNVEV (reference sequence). The CDR3 extends over 14 amino acids. Here the CDR3 reads CASSLTGRTEELFF. Written as DNA, the CDR3 is TGTGCCAGCAGTCTAACCGGGAGAACTGAGGAGCTGTTTTTT.

V usage is TRBV5-1 and J usage is TRBJ2-1; either TRBD1 or TRBD2 may supply D (5 bases each). Germline-derived CDR1 and CDR2 are SGHRS and YFSETQ. The CDR3 runs 15 residues. The V end lost 0 bases, the J end lost 9 bases, and 16 bases lay between the germline ends. The DNA for the CDR3 is TGCGCCAGCAGCTTGGCCTGGGGGAGTCGTGGTGAGCAGTTCTTC. This gives the protein CASSLAWGSRGEQFF.

This clonotype came up many times. The chain employs TRBV5-5 and TRBJ1-6; D uncertain. This CDR3 has 14 residues. Germline V gives CDR1 SGHKS, CDR2 YYEKEE (reference sequence). The germline V and J ends were trimmed by 1 base and 7 bases, with 9 bases remaining between them. DNA of the CDR3: TGTGCCAGCAGCTTGACGTTTGGCAATTCACCCCTCCACTTT. Encoded protein: CASSLTFGNSPLHF. The entire variable domain, with the rest obtained from reference TRBV5-5 and TRBJ1-6, is as follows: DAGVTQSPTHLIKTRGQQVTLRCSPISGHKSVSWYQQVLGQGPQFIFQYYEKEERGRGNFPDRFSARQFPNYSSELNVNALLLGDSALYLCASSLTFGNSPLHFGNGTRLTVT.

This clonotype showed up just a few times. This rearrangement joins TRBV9 to TRBJ2-5; D not resolved. The ends were cut back, 0 bases at V and 4 bases at J, with 10 bases in the middle. The germline V gene has CDR1 SGDLS and CDR2 YYNGEE. The CDR3 extends over 14 amino acids. In nucleotides, the CDR3 is TGTGCCAGCAGCGTAGGGGCGCTCGGAGAGACCCAGTACTTC. Its translation is CASSVGALGETQYF.

This clonotype was detected many times. The chain couples TRBV30 to TRBJ2-7; 9 bases match TRBD1. There are 15 residues in the CDR3. Germline V gene sequence: CDR1 GTSNPN, CDR2 SVGIG (reference sequence). V dropped 0 bases and J dropped 3; count of bases not matched to a gene: 6. CDR3: CAWSVLGTGRYEQYF. DNA of the CDR3: TGTGCCTGGAGTGTACTCGGGACAGGGCGCTACGAGCAGTACTTC.

This clonotype was counted a few times. V usage is TRBV13 and J usage is TRBJ2-5; tentative D call: TRBD2 (6 bases). Germline-derived CDR1 and CDR2 are PRHDT and FYEKMQ (reference sequence). Trimming removed 4 bases at V and 3 bases at J, with 15 bases between. The CDR3 is 15 amino acids. CDR3 bases: TGTGCCAGCAGCTCACGGGACTCACGGAAAGAGACCCAGTACTTC. Translation: CASSSRDSRKETQYF.

This clonotype was detected only a few times. The rearrangement joins TRBV19 to TRBJ2-2, with 7 bases matching TRBD2. V shed 7 bases and J 4 bases; nucleotides not matched to a gene: 12. CDR3 length: 16 amino acids. CDR1 LNHDA and CDR2 SQIVND come from the germline V gene (reference sequence). CDR3 amino acids: CASTPAGTVGTGELFF. The CDR3 nucleotides read TGTGCCAGTACCCCAGCGGGAACGGTTGGCACCGGGGAGCTGTTTTTT.

V is TRBV6-1 and J is TRBJ2-5; 12 bases align to TRBD2. After removal of 5 bases from V and 4 bases from J, the junction contained 5 bases not matched to a gene. Per germline, CDR1 MNHNS and CDR2 SASEGT. The CDR3 has 15 amino acids. Here the CDR3 DNA reads TGTGCCAGCAGTAAACCGGGACTAGCGGGAGAGACCCAGTACTTC. Amino acids: CASSKPGLAGETQYF.

The chain recombines TRBV6-2 or TRBV6-3 with TRBJ2-7, with 10 bases aligning to TRBD2. Germline CDR1 reads MNHEY; CDR2 reads SVGEGT. V lost 2 bases and J lost 0; bases outside the gene matches: 13. The CDR3 contains 19 residues. CDR3 amino acids: CASSYRPQREGYPSYEQYF. The CDR3 DNA reads TGTGCCAGCAGTTACCGTCCTCAGCGGGAGGGATACCCCTCCTACGAGCAGTACTTC.

This clonotype was observed many times. As DNA, the CDR3 is TGCGCCAGCAACGAGGGGGGCAGAAACACCGGGGAGCTGTTTTTT. As protein: CASNEGGRNTGELFF. This sequence joins TRBV5-1 and TRBJ2-2; D possibly uses TRBD1 or TRBD2 (6 bases each). In germline, CDR1 is SGHRS, CDR2 YFSETQ. V was pared by 6 bases and J by 2 bases, with 14 bases between. The CDR3 covers 15 residues.

This clonotype was counted ten times or more. V is TRBV20-1 and J is TRBJ1-1; D possibly corresponds to TRBD1 (5 bases). Trimming left V 6 bases short and J 5 bases short, with 22 bases between. The CDR3 has 15 residues. CDR1 and CDR2 (germline): DFQATT, SNEGSKA (reference sequence). CDR3 bases: TGCAGTGCGCAAAACCCAGTCCCGGGGGAAACTGAAGCTTTCTTT. As protein: CSAQNPVPGETEAFF.

This clonotype was found many times. The gene calls are TRBV6-2 or TRBV6-3 and TRBJ1-2; the D is unclear. V was trimmed by 7 bases and J by 6 bases, leaving 12 bases between them. The CDR3 is 12 amino acids. Germline CDR1 reads MNHEY; CDR2 reads SVGEGT. CDR3 protein: CASTAQRDGYTF. CDR3 DNA: TGTGCCAGCACCGCCCAAAGGGATGGCTACACCTTC.

The chain joins TRBV12-3 or TRBV12-4 to TRBJ2-5; D is uncertain. CDR3 length: 14 amino acids. V was pared by 3 bases and J by 4 bases, with 12 bases between. The CDR3 sequence: CASSFKGRRETQYF. CDR3 coding DNA: TGTGCCAGCAGTTTTAAGGGTCGTCGAGAGACCCAGTACTTC.

V and J are TRBV29-1 and TRBJ2-7, with D possibly being TRBD2 (6 bases). CDR1 and CDR2 (germline): SQVTM, ANQGSEA. With 5 bases removed from V and 5 bases from J, the gap between germline ends came to 13 bases. CDR3 length: 12 residues. This chain's CDR3 is CSVRVGTHEQYF. The DNA for the CDR3 is TGCAGCGTTCGGGTAGGGACTCACGAGCAGTACTTC.

This clonotype has just a few counts. The chain recombines TRBV25-1 with TRBJ2-2, with TRBD1 matching 8 bases. Germline V gene sequence: CDR1 MGHDK, CDR2 SYGVNS. The CDR3 extends over 14 amino acids. V was pared by 6 bases and J by 4 bases, with 4 bases of the junction left unmatched. CDR3 region: CASSQGAVTGELFF. The CDR3 coding sequence is TGTGCCAGCAGCCAGGGGGCAGTCACCGGGGAGCTGTTTTTT. Combining the CDR3 with reference TRBV25-1 and TRBJ2-2 gives the whole variable domain EADIYQTPRYLVIGTGKKITLECSQTMGHDKMYWYQQDPGMELHLIHYSYGVNSTEKGDLSSESTVSRIRTEHFPLTLESARPSHTSQYLCASSQGAVTGELFFGEGSRLTVL.

This clonotype was seen a few times. This chain uses TRBV4-2 with TRBJ1-5, with TRBD1 matching 8 bases. The CDR3 runs to 15 residues. V was clipped by 6 bases and J by 5 bases; unmatched bases: 9. Germline loops: CDR1 LGHNA, CDR2 YNFKEQ. CDR3 residues: CASSQGTGGDQPQHF. In DNA form, the CDR3 reads TGTGCCAGCAGTCAGGGGACAGGAGGGGATCAGCCCCAGCATTTT.

In its sample, this clonotype was seen a few times. The CDR3 does not end in the conserved phenylalanine or tryptophan, so this is likely a read error. The J gene is TRBJ2-2, the V gene TRBV4-1; D not certain. The germline V gene encodes CDR1 MGHRA and CDR2 YSYEKL. The CDR3 loop spans 13 amino acids. V gave up 4 bases and J gave up 4 bases, with 7 bases separating them. The CDR3 is CASSPWSTGELFL. Here the CDR3 DNA reads TGCGCCAGCAGCCCATGGAGCACCGGGGAGCTGTTTCTT.

This clonotype was seen ten or more times. The CDR3 loop reads CASSGQGSTEAFF. Written as DNA, the CDR3 is TGTGCCAGCAGTGGACAGGGAAGCACTGAAGCTTTCTTT. The chain carries TRBV12-3 or TRBV12-4 and TRBJ1-1; 8 bases are shared with TRBD1. V was clipped by 5 bases and J by 4 bases; unmatched bases: 3. The CDR3 consists of 13 residues.

This clonotype has at least ten counts. The genes are TRBV7-2 and TRBJ1-1; D remains unclear. The V end was cut by 2 bases, the J end by 9 bases, with 13 bases between. Per germline, CDR1 SGHTA and CDR2 FQGNSA. The CDR3 is made up of 13 amino acids. In DNA, the CDR3 is TGTGCCAGCAGCTTACACCTGGCAGCTCAAGCTTTCTTT. It is translated as CASSLHLAAQAFF.

This clonotype was recorded at least ten times. The gene calls are TRBV11-2 and TRBJ2-7; D may correspond to TRBD1 or TRBD2 (5 bases each). The CDR3 consists of 14 residues. Trimming pared 5 bases from V and 4 bases from J, leaving 15 bases between. Germline CDR1 and CDR2: SGHAT and FQNNGV. The CDR3 region has the DNA TGTGCCAGCAGCAGGGGACCCTCGCCATACGAGCAGTACTTC. Amino acid sequence: CASSRGPSPYEQYF.